This T cell receptor beta chain came from a study of blood T cell repertoires in COVID-19. In the study overall: In each case, the material was cDNA or gDNA derived from T cells, B-cell-depleted T cells, or PBMCs.

Profiled with immunoSEQ multiplex PCR; TCRdb holds only in-frame clones, not every one. Seen here are over 45,000 clones, around 80% observed once, and the top ten hold under 60%. Germline V CDR1 and CDR2: PRHDT, FYEKMQ (reference sequence). The CDR3 spans 15 residues. Trimming cost V 3 bases and J 1 base, with 12 bases left between them. The chain combines TRBV13 with TRBJ1-1; D may be TRBD1 (5 bases). The origin of this receptor is a man between 70 and 80 years old with acute or convalescent COVID-19. Sequenced material: peripheral blood. For the CDR3, the DNA is TGTGCCAGCAGCTTTTCCACAGGAGAGAACACTGAAGCTTTCTTT. It encodes CASSFSTGENTEAFF.